These T cell receptor beta chains were read from a single sample in a study of T cell changes during pregnancy in multiple sclerosis. Sequencing used immunoSEQ multiplex PCR; TCRdb keeps in-frame clones, though not all of them. The sample contains 90,000 to 95,000 clones, 80% to 95% of which appear only once. The sample was peripheral blood, taken before pregnancy. These receptors were collected from a female donor with multiple sclerosis, enrolled in a pregnancy study. Both conserved end residues are part of each CDR3. Each record gives: V gene, J gene, D gene, clone size, CDR3 protein, CDR3 DNA. D genes are given only for firm matches. Clone size, where shown, is once, few, many, or a class for clones that have expanded.

TRBV9	TRBJ1-2	NA	NA	CASSVTWGGAWGYTF	TGTGCCAGCAGCGTGACGTGGGGGGGCGCATGGGGCTACACCTTC
TRBV4-2	TRBJ1-5	TRBD1	NA	CASSQISTGGNQPQHF	TGTGCCAGCAGCCAAATTTCAACAGGGGGCAATCAGCCCCAGCATTTT
TRBV2	TRBJ2-1	TRBD1	NA	CASRDRDRGGEQFF	TGTGCCAGCAGAGACCGGGACAGGGGAGGAGAGCAGTTCTTC
TRBV7-9	TRBJ1-5	TRBD1	NA	CASSLGTGQNQPQHF	TGTGCCAGCAGCTTAGGGACAGGCCAAAATCAGCCCCAGCATTTT
TRBV27	TRBJ2-6	NA	NA	CASSPSSGANVLTF	TGTGCCAGCAGCCCTAGCTCTGGGGCCAACGTCCTGACTTTC
TRBV6-5	TRBJ2-7	TRBD2	NA	CASSYLAGGSYEQYF	TGTGCCAGCAGTTACCTAGCGGGAGGTTCCTACGAGCAGTACTTC
TRBV6-1	TRBJ1-5	NA	NA	CASSLLWGDNQPQHF	TGTGCCAGCAGCCTGCTTTGGGGGGACAATCAGCCCCAGCATTTT
TRBV28	TRBJ2-5	TRBD1	once	CASSSAGQGKETQYF	TGTGCCAGCAGTTCAGCGGGACAGGGGAAAGAGACCCAGTACTTC
TRBV4-2	TRBJ2-1	TRBD1	NA	CASSQDIVRGPGQFF	TGTGCCAGCAGCCAAGATATCGTTAGGGGGCCGGGGCAGTTCTTC
TRBV6-6	TRBJ1-1	NA	NA	CASRLTENPVGTEAFF	TGTGCCAGCAGGTTGACAGAGAACCCGGTTGGGACTGAAGCTTTCTTT
TRBV18	TRBJ1-1	NA	NA	CASSPIPDSFGTEAFF	TGTGCCAGCTCACCTATTCCGGACTCTTTCGGCACTGAAGCTTTCTTT
TRBV6-5	TRBJ2-7	TRBD2	once	CASSPRLAGRDEQYF	TGTGCCAGCAGTCCGCGACTAGCGGGGAGGGACGAGCAGTACTTC
TRBV5-1	TRBJ2-3	NA	NA	CASSLIAVSSDTQYF	TGCGCCAGCAGCTTGATAGCGGTATCCTCAGATACGCAGTATTTT
TRBV7-8	TRBJ1-2	NA	NA	CASSLSPPTVYGYTF	TGTGCCAGCAGCTTATCCCCTCCCACGGTTTATGGCTACACCTTC
TRBV29-1	TRBJ1-3	TRBD1	NA	CSVDRTGDGNTIYF	TGCAGCGTTGACCGTACAGGGGACGGAAACACCATATATTTT
TRBV7-9	TRBJ2-7	NA	NA	CASSSSRGAGSYEQYF	TGTGCCAGCAGCTCCTCCCGGGGGGCCGGGTCCTACGAGCAGTACTTC
TRBV29-1	TRBJ2-3	NA	NA	CSVERDTTDTQYF	TGCAGCGTTGAAAGAGACACCACAGATACGCAGTATTTT
TRBV2	TRBJ2-7	TRBD2	NA	CASSDRTSGRYEQYF	TGTGCCAGCAGTGATAGGACTAGCGGACGCTACGAGCAGTACTTC
TRBV7-2	TRBJ1-5	NA	NA	CASSLEPLQLPQHF	TGTGCCAGCAGCTTAGAGCCCCTCCAATTGCCCCAGCATTTT
TRBV6-5	TRBJ2-1	TRBD2	NA	CASSPLAVGNNEQFF	TGTGCCAGCAGTCCGCTAGCGGTTGGGAACAATGAGCAGTTCTTC
TRBV18	TRBJ2-5	NA	NA	CASSLDSQETQYF	TGTGCCAGCTCACTCGACTCCCAAGAGACCCAGTACTTC
TRBV19	TRBJ2-1	TRBD2	NA	CASSMALGLAAANEQFF	TGTGCCAGTAGTATGGCCCTGGGACTAGCGGCAGCCAATGAGCAGTTCTTC
TRBV18	TRBJ2-3	TRBD2	NA	CASSPVAGGGTDTQYF	TGTGCCAGCTCACCTGTAGCGGGGGGGGGCACAGATACGCAGTATTTT
TRBV13	TRBJ2-7	NA	NA	CASSTLGAYEQYF	TGTGCCAGCAGCACCCTAGGGGCCTACGAGCAGTACTTC
TRBV19	TRBJ2-7	TRBD1	NA	CASRGDRGSYEQYF	TGTGCCAGTAGGGGGGACAGGGGATCCTACGAGCAGTACTTC
TRBV13	TRBJ2-7	NA	NA	CASSPTGLTYEQYF	TGTGCCAGCAGCCCCACGGGACTCACCTACGAGCAGTACTTC
TRBV10-3	TRBJ2-3	TRBD2	NA	CAIRRSGVSTDTQYF	TGTGCCATCAGACGTAGCGGGGTCAGCACAGATACGCAGTATTTT
TRBV4-3	TRBJ1-2	TRBD1	NA	CASSQGAGTAPYGYTF	TGCGCCAGCAGCCAAGGCGCCGGGACAGCACCCTATGGCTACACCTTC
TRBV6-1	TRBJ1-1	NA	NA	CASSELGRSEAFF	TGTGCCAGCAGTGAATTGGGGAGATCAGAAGCTTTCTTT
TRBV9	TRBJ1-1	NA	NA	CASSLLGSNTEAFF	TGTGCCAGCAGCCTTTTGGGCAGTAACACTGAAGCTTTCTTT
TRBV7-6	TRBJ1-5	NA	NA	CASSLVGNQPQHF	TGTGCCAGCAGCTTAGTCGGGAATCAGCCCCAGCATTTT
TRBV7-7	TRBJ2-7	NA	NA	CASSSQQGLEQYF	TGTGCCAGCAGCTCCCAACAGGGTCTCGAGCAGTACTTC
TRBV2	TRBJ1-6	NA	NA	CASSYGTSYNSPLHF	TGTGCCAGCAGTTATGGGACTTCGTATAATTCACCCCTCCACTTT
TRBV5-4	TRBJ2-1	NA	NA	CASSLTGNNEQFF	TGTGCCAGCAGCTTGACAGGAAACAATGAGCAGTTCTTC
TRBV19	TRBJ2-2	NA	NA	CASRGRVNTGELFF	TGTGCCAGTAGGGGCAGGGTAAACACCGGGGAGCTGTTTTTT
TRBV5-1	TRBJ1-6	TRBD1	NA	CASSLEGADNSPLHF	TGCGCCAGCAGCTTGGAGGGGGCCGATAATTCACCCCTCCACTTT
TRBV19	TRBJ2-3	TRBD2	NA	CASSIKRGADTQYF	TGTGCCAGTAGTATTAAGCGGGGAGCAGATACGCAGTATTTT
TRBV27	TRBJ2-2	NA	NA	CASSRDRNLFGELFF	TGTGCCAGCAGTCGAGACAGGAACCTATTCGGGGAGCTGTTTTTT